These 10 T cell receptor beta chains share one sample of origin, sequenced in a study of OX40 agonist ivuxolimab in advanced cancers. Measured with immunoSEQ multiplex PCR; TCRdb has only the in-frame clones, and not every one. There are 35,000 to 45,000 clones in the sample; approximately 91% occur only once, and around 31% lies in the top ten. This material consisted of CD4+ or CD8+ T cells sorted from blood, taken in a trial of the OX40 agonist ivuxolimab. Source of these receptors: an adult with an advanced solid tumor such as melanoma, head and neck, liver or kidney cancer.

The chain couples TRBV4-1 to TRBJ2-1, with TRBD2 matching over 7 bases. CDR3 length equals 19 residues. V gave up 4 bases and J gave up 7 bases; unmatched junction bases: 22. The germline V gene encodes CDR1 MGHRA and CDR2 YSYEKL. The CDR3, as DNA: TGCGCCAGCAGCCTCCGATCGGGGATAAGCGGGGCTACTCTGAATGAGCAGTTCTTC. Translation gives CASSLRSGISGATLNEQFF.

The chain employs TRBV6-5 and TRBJ2-3; no firm D call. The germline V and J ends were trimmed by 2 bases and 6 bases, with 9 bases remaining between them. The CDR3 is 13 amino acids. Germline assignment: CDR1 MNHEY and CDR2 SVGAGI. The CDR3 DNA reads TGTGCCAGCAGTTACCTGACACGCGATACGCAGTATTTT. Its protein product is CASSYLTRDTQYF.

This chain connects TRBV15 to TRBJ2-1; a possible D gene is TRBD2 (7 bases). Germline loops: CDR1 LNHNV, CDR2 YYDKDF (reference sequence). V was trimmed by 7 bases and J by 7 bases, leaving 17 bases between them. CDR3 size: 14 residues. The CDR3 DNA follows: TGTGCCACCACCTCCGGGGGGCTTAAAAATGAGCAGTTCTTC. Translation gives CATTSGGLKNEQFF.

The CDR3 loop reads CASSLREGPYNEQFF. In DNA form, the CDR3 reads TGTGCCAGCAGCTTGAGGGAGGGCCCATACAATGAGCAGTTCTTC. This chain joins TRBV5-4 and TRBJ2-1; 7 bases match TRBD2. Germline CDR1 SGHNT, CDR2 YYREEE (reference sequence). Unmatched junction bases numbered 5, after V lost 1 base and J lost 4 bases. This CDR3 is built from 15 residues.

This rearrangement joins TRBV7-9 to TRBJ2-7, with 10 nucleotides matching TRBD1. The CDR3 extends over 17 amino acids. The germline V gene has CDR1 SEHNR and CDR2 FQNEAQ (reference sequence). Trimming took 5 bases from V and 6 from J; bases not matched to a gene: 16. The CDR3 sequence is CASSLTSTGTGAGEQYF. The CDR3 bases are TGTGCCAGCAGCCTTACTTCTACCGGGACAGGGGCTGGCGAGCAGTACTTC. The full variable domain, with the rest looked up from reference TRBV7-9 and TRBJ2-7, is DTGVSQNPRHKITKRGQNVTFRCDPISEHNRLYWYRQTLGQGPEFLTYFQNEAQLEKSRLLSDRFSAERPKGSFSTLEIQRTEQGDSAMYLCASSLTSTGTGAGEQYFGPGTRLTVT.

The genes are TRBV6-5 and TRBJ1-2; no clear D. This CDR3 is 13 amino acids long. Trimming took 6 bases from V and 4 from J, leaving 12 bases between them. The germline CDR1 and CDR2 sequences are MNHEY and SVGAGI. CDR3 protein: CASSKTVLYGYTF. The CDR3 DNA reads as TGTGCCAGCAGCAAAACCGTACTCTATGGCTACACCTTC.

The chain couples TRBV7-6 to TRBJ2-5; 11 bases agree with TRBD2. Germline CDR1 SGHVS, CDR2 FNYEAQ. The V and J ends lost 5 bases and 3 bases, in that order; junction bases with no gene match: 8. There are 16 residues in the CDR3. DNA of the CDR3: TGTGCCAGCAGCCCTCGTGTAGCGGGAGGGGAAGAGACCCAGTACTTC. Its translation is CASSPRVAGGEETQYF.

The V gene is TRBV30, the J gene TRBJ2-7, with D possibly being TRBD2 (7 bases). Trimming cost V 2 bases and J 6 bases, with 17 bases left between them. This CDR3 has 14 residues. CDR1 is GTSNPN and CDR2 is SVGIG in the germline V gene (reference sequence). CDR3 loop: CAWSRGAGVGEQYF. The CDR3 DNA sequence: TGTGCCTGGAGTCGGGGGGCAGGGGTCGGCGAGCAGTACTTC.

This chain links TRBV10-3 with TRBJ2-7, with 11 bases matching TRBD1. Germline CDR1 is ENHRY and CDR2 is SYGVKD. The CDR3 is made up of 16 amino acids. Losses at the gene ends were 0 bases for V and 3 bases for J; bases not matched to a gene: 4. CDR3 loop: CAISESGGTGGYEQYF. DNA for the CDR3: TGTGCCATCAGTGAGTCGGGTGGGACAGGGGGCTACGAGCAGTACTTC.

V usage is TRBV29-1 and J usage is TRBJ1-3, with D possibly being TRBD1 (5 bases). The germline gives CDR1 SQVTM, CDR2 ANQGSEA. The germline V and J ends were trimmed by 3 bases and 5 bases, with 11 bases remaining between them. CDR3 size: 13 residues. DNA of the CDR3: TGCAGCGTTGATCTTTTGGACAGAAACACCATATATTTT. This sequence encodes CSVDLLDRNTIYF.